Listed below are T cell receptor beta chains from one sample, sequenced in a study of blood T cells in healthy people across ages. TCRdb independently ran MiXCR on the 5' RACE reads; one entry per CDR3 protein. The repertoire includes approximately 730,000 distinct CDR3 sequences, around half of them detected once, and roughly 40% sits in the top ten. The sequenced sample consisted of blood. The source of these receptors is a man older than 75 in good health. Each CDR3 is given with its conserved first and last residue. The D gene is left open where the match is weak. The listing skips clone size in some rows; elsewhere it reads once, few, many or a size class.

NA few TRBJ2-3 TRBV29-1 TGCAGCGTTGAAGGCCCGGGATTGGATACGCAGTATTTT CSVEGPGLDTQYF
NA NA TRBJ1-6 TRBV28 TGTGCCAGCAGTTTTTTGAATTGGAAACAGGGTTATGATTCACCCCTCCACTTT CASSFLNWKQGYDSPLHF
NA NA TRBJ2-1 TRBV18 TGTGCCAGCTCACCAGGTAACAATGAGCAGTTCTTC CASSPGNNEQFF
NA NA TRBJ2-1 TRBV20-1 TGCAGTGCTAGAGACGCCAGTAGCTCCTACAATGAGCAGTTCTTC CSARDASSSYNEQFF
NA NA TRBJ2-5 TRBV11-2 TGTGCCAGCAGCGCGACAGCGCTCCAAGAGACCCAGTACTTC CASSATALQETQYF
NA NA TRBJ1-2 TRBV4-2 TGTGCCAGCAGCCTAAGTTTAGCCCCTAAGGACTATGGCTACACCTTC CASSLSLAPKDYGYTF
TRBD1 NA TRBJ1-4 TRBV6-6 TGTGCCAGCAGTCCCCGGGACGAGGGGGCAAAACTGTTTTTT CASSPRDEGAKLFF
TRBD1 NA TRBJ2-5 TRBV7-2 TGTGCCAGCAGCTCCGGACAGGGGGCTTTAGAGACCCAGTACTTC CASSSGQGALETQYF
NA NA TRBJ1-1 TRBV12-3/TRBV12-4 TGTGCCAGCAGTTTGATGCGGCGGAACACTGAAGCTTTCTTT CASSLMRRNTEAFF
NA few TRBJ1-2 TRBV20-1 TGCAGTGCTAGAGGTTTGGGCGTGAATGGCTACACCTTC CSARGLGVNGYTF
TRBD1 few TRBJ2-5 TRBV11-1 TGTGCCAGCAGCTCGGGGGACAGGACTCTCCAAGAGACCCAGTACTTC CASSSGDRTLQETQYF
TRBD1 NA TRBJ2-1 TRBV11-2 TGTGCCAGCGGGACAGGGGCTTCGGCGCGCTACAATGAGCAGTTCTTC CASGTGASARYNEQFF
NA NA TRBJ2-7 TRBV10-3 TGTGCCATCAGTGAGTCGGGACCTAACTCCTACGAGCAGTACTTC CAISESGPNSYEQYF
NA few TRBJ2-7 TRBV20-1 TGCAGTGCTACAGCGGACACCTACGAGCAGTACTTC CSATADTYEQYF
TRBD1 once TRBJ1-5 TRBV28 TGTGCCAGCAGCCTCCGTGGGGACAGGGGCCGCAATCAGCCCCAGCATTTT CASSLRGDRGRNQPQHF
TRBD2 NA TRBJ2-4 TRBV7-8 TGTGCCAGCAGCTCCAGGGGGTTAGCGGGAGGGACAGGCAAAAACATTCAGTACTTC CASSSRGLAGGTGKNIQYF
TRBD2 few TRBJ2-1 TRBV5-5 TGTGCCAGCAGCTTCAGCGGGGACTCCTACAATGAGCAGTTCTTC CASSFSGDSYNEQFF
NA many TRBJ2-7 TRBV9 TGTGCCAGCAGCGTAACCGGGACGGTCGCCTACGAGCAGTACTTC CASSVTGTVAYEQYF
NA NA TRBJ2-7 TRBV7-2 TGTGCCAGCGCCCGAGGGCGGGCGAACGAGCAGTACTTC CASARGRANEQYF
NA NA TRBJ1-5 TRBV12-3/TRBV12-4 TGTGCCAGCAGTCGACAGTTCAATCAGCCCCAGCATTTT CASSRQFNQPQHF
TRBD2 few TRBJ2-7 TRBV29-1 TGCAGCGTCCGCTACCTTACTAGCGGGGAGTACGAGCAGTACTTC CSVRYLTSGEYEQYF
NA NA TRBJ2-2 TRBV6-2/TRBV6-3 TGTGCCAGCAGTTACGCCATCTCGGGGAACACCGGGGAGCTGTTTTTT CASSYAISGNTGELFF
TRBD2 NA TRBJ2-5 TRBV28 TGTGCCAGTAAGCGGGAGAGGGAGCAGTACTTC CASKREREQYF
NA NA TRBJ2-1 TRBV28 TGTGCCAGCAGGGGACAAAGATACAATGAGCAGTTCTTC CASRGQRYNEQFF
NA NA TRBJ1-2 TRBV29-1 TGCAGCGTTTCACCCGGCTACACCTTC CSVSPGYTF
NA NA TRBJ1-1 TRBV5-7 TGTGCCAGCAACTTAGCCGACACTGAAGCTTTCTTT CASNLADTEAFF
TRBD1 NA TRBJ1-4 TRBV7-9 TGTGCCAGCAGCTTAAGTGGGACAGGAGCTGAAAAACTGTTTTTT CASSLSGTGAEKLFF
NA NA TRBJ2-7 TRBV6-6 TGTGCCAGCAACGTAGCCACAAGTTACGAGCAGTACTTC CASNVATSYEQYF
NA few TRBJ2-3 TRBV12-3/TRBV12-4 TGTGCCAGCAGTCTCGCCCGAGCGGATACAGATACGCAGTATTTT CASSLARADTDTQYF
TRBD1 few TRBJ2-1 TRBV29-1 TGCAGCACACGGGACAGGGGATCGAACAATGAGCAGTTCTTC CSTRDRGSNNEQFF
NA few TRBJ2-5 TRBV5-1 TGCGCCAGCAGCTTGGACGGGACTTACCAAGAGACCCAGTACTTC CASSLDGTYQETQYF
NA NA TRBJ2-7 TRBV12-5 TGTGCTAGTCATAAGACAGACTCCTACGAGCAGTACTTC CASHKTDSYEQYF
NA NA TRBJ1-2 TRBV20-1 TGCAGTGCCTACTCAACAGGGCTTGGCTACACCTTC CSAYSTGLGYTF
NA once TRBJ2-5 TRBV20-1 TGCAGTGCGTCAGGGGAGAGGGAGCAGTACTTC CSASGEREQYF
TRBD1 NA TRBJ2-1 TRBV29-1 TGCAGCGCCATCAGGGGGACCCGAGATGAGCAGTTCTTC CSAIRGTRDEQFF
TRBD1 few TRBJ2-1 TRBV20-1 TGCAGTGCTATCGGGACAGGGATATATGAGCAGTTCTTC CSAIGTGIYEQFF
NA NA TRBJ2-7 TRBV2 TGTGCCAGCACTGAAACTGGACTACCGGCTAGCGAGCAGTACTTC CASTETGLPASEQYF
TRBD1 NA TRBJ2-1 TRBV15 TGTGCCACCAGCACCACCGGGACAGGGGACAACAATGAGCAGTTCTTC CATSTTGTGDNNEQFF
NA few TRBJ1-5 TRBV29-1 TGCAGCGTTCTACAGGGCGACAATCAGCCCCAGCATTTT CSVLQGDNQPQHF
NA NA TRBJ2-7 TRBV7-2 TGTGCCAGCAGCAAAGCAAATATCTACGAGCAGTACTTC CASSKANIYEQYF
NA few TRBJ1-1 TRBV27 TGTGCCAGCAGGGGGCAGCTGAACACTGAAGCTTTCTTT CASRGQLNTEAFF
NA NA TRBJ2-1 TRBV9 TGTGCCAGCAGCGTAGGGGCGGTACTCTACAATGAGCAGTTCTTC CASSVGAVLYNEQFF
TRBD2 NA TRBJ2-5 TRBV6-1 TGTGCCAGCAGCACCGGGACTAGCGTGGAGGCTGTGGAGACCCAGTACTTC CASSTGTSVEAVETQYF
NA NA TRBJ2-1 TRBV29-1 TGCAGCGTTGTGCTTAGCCCCTACAATGGGCAGTTCTTC CSVVLSPYNGQFF
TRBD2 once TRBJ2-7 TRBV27 TGTGCCAGCAGTAGCGGGAGTTTCTACGAGCAGTACTTC CASSSGSFYEQYF
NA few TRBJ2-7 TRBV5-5 TGTGCCAGCAGTCTGGGGGCAGGGGACCTCTACGAGCAGTACTTC CASSLGAGDLYEQYF
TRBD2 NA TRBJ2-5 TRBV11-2 TGTGCCAGCAGCCCGAGACTAGCGGGAGATTTGGTCAATGAGCAGTACTTC CASSPRLAGDLVNEQYF
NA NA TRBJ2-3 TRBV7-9 TGTGCCAGCAGCCTTTCAAGGGACCAAGCACACAGATACGCGTATTTT CASSLSRDQAHRYAYF
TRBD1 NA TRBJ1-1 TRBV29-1 TGCAGCGTTGAGACAGGGGTAGGCACTGAAGCTTTCTTT CSVETGVGTEAFF
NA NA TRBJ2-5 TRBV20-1 TGCAGTGCCGTTGGATACCAAGAGACCCAGTACTTC CSAVGYQETQYF
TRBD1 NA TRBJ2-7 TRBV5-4 TGTGCCAGCAGCTCGGACAGGGTCTCCTACGAGCAGTACTTC CASSSDRVSYEQYF
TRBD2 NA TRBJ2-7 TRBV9 TGTGCCAGCAGCGCCGGGACTAGCAGCTCCTACGAGCAGTACTTC CASSAGTSSSYEQYF